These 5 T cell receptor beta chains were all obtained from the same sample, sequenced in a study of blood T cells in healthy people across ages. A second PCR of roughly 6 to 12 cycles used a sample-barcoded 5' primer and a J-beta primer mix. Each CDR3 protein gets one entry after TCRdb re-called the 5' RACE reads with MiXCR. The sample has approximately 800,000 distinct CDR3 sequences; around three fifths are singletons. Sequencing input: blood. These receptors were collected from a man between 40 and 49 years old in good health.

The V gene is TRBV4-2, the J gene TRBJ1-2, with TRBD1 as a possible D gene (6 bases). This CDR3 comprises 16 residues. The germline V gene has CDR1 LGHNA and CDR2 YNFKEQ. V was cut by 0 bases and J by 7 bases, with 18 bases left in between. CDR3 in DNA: TGTGCCAGCAGCCAAGAAATGGGAAGGGGGTTGTCTGGCTACACCTTC. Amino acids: CASSQEMGRGLSGYTF.

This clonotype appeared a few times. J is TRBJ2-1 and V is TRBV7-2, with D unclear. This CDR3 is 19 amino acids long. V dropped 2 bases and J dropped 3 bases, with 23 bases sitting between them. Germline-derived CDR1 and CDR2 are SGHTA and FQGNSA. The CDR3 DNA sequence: TGTGCCAGCAGCTTAATCCCTTTGGGTTGGTCGGCCATCTACAATGAGCAGTTCTTC. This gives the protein CASSLIPLGWSAIYNEQFF.

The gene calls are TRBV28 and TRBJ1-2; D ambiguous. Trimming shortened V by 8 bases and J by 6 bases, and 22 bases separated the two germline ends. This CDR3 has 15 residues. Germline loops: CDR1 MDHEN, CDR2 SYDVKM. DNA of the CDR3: TGTGCCAGCCTTACTTCAGGTTCTTCGCACAATGGCTACACCTTC. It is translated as CASLTSGSSHNGYTF.

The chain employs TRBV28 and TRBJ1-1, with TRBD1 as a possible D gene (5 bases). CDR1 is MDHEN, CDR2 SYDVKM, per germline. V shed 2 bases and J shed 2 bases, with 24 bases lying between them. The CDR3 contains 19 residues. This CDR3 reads CASSLNWWSGSVGNTEAFF. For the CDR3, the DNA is TGTGCCAGCAGTTTAAATTGGTGGTCAGGGTCTGTGGGAAACACTGAAGCTTTCTTT.

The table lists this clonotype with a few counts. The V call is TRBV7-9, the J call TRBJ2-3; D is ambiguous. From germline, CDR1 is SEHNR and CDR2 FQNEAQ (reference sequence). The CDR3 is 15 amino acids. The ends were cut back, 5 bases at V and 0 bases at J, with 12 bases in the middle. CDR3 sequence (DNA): TGTGCCAGCAGCCGGGCGGCCAGTAGCACAGATACGCAGTATTTT. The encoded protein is CASSRAASSTDTQYF.